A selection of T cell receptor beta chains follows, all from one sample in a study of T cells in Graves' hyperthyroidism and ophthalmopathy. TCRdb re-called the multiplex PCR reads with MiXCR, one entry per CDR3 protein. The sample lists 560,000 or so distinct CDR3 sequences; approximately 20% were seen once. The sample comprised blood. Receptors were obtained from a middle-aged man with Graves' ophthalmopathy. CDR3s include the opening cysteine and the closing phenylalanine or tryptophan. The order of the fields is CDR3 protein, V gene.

CASSRSASDSYEQYF TRBV7-2
CAWFAGYGYTF TRBV30
CAWSVYRDEQYF TRBV30
CASSYGPGNGDYEQYF TRBV6-5
CASSTQGAQNTEAFF TRBV19
CASSKTRGLEETQYF TRBV7-9
CASSLDGGRVNQPQHF TRBV7-2
CASLQGGNTGELFF TRBV25-1
CASSRDYPGYF TRBV2
CASSTTSGDLREQYF TRBV19
CASTLQGRPGDTQYF TRBV3-1